Presented here are 9 T cell receptor beta chains from one specimen sequenced in a study of blood T cell repertoires in COVID-19. Profiling relied on immunoSEQ multiplex PCR, and the TCRdb table lists in-frame clones only, not all of them. The repertoire holds roughly 110,000 clones, with 90% to 95% as singletons. Sequenced input: peripheral blood. The receptors stem from a woman aged 25 to 45 with acute or convalescent COVID-19.

The J gene is TRBJ1-2, the V gene TRBV13; no reliable D call. V lost 8 bases to trimming and J lost 5 bases, with 12 bases between them. CDR1 is PRHDT and CDR2 is FYEKMQ in the germline V gene (reference sequence). The CDR3 is made up of 12 amino acids. CDR3 protein: CASGTGLYGYTF. In nucleotides, the CDR3 is TGTGCCAGCGGTACGGGGTTGTATGGCTACACCTTC. Combining the CDR3 with reference TRBV13 and TRBJ1-2 gives the whole variable domain AAGVIQSPRHLIKEKRETATLKCYPIPRHDTVYWYQQGPGQDPQFLISFYEKMQSDKGSIPDRFSAQQFSDYHSELNMSSLELGDSALYFCASGTGLYGYTFGSGTRLTVV.

This rearrangement joins TRBV4-3 to TRBJ2-1; 11 bases agree with TRBD2. Germline CDR1 reads LGHNA; CDR2 reads YSLEER. Unmatched junction bases numbered 5, after V lost 3 bases and J lost 7 bases. The CDR3 has 15 amino acids. The CDR3 sequence: CASSQRLAGINEQFF. Written as DNA, the CDR3 is TGCGCCAGCAGCCAGAGACTAGCGGGAATAAATGAGCAGTTCTTC.

The chain recombines TRBV25-1 with TRBJ1-6, with 8 bases identical to TRBD1. V shed 1 base and J 2 bases; nucleotides not matched to a gene: 7. The CDR3 contains 18 residues. Per the germline V gene, CDR1 is MGHDK and CDR2 is SYGVNS. The CDR3 sequence is CASSESGAGGPYNSPLHF. The DNA for the CDR3 is TGTGCCAGCAGTGAATCTGGAGCAGGGGGCCCCTATAATTCACCCCTCCACTTT.

The chain uses TRBV30 and TRBJ2-7; 8 bases match TRBD1. The germline V gene encodes CDR1 GTSNPN and CDR2 SVGIG (reference sequence). V was clipped by 2 bases and J by 6 bases; unmatched bases: 6. This CDR3 has 13 residues. CDR3 residues: CAWSTRGQTEQYF. CDR3 sequence (DNA): TGTGCCTGGAGTACCAGGGGGCAGACCGAGCAGTACTTC.

This rearrangement joins TRBV19 to TRBJ2-7, with D possibly TRBD2 on 6 matching bases. The CDR3 length is 16 residues. Germline V gene sequence: CDR1 LNHDA, CDR2 SQIVND (reference sequence). The germline V and J ends were trimmed by 5 bases and 8 bases, with 25 bases remaining between them. CDR3 sequence: CASSSKGLGPIMQQYF. The CDR3 DNA follows: TGTGCCAGTAGTTCTAAGGGACTGGGCCCCATTATGCAGCAGTACTTC.

This chain connects TRBV11-3 to TRBJ1-4; 8 bases fit TRBD1. CDR1 and CDR2 from the germline V gene are SGHNT and YENEEA. The V and J ends lost 5 bases and 6 bases, in that order; junction bases with no gene match: 11. This CDR3 is 16 amino acids long. The CDR3 DNA reads as TGTGCCAGCAGCCCCGATGGGGGGACAGGAGATGAAAAACTGTTTTTT. Protein: CASSPDGGTGDEKLFF.

The rearrangement links TRBV2 to TRBJ2-7, with no clear D. This CDR3 has 11 amino acids. V was shortened by 4 bases and J by 5 bases, with 6 bases between the two germline ends. In germline, CDR1 is SNHLY, CDR2 FYNNEI. CDR3 nucleotides: TGTGCCAGCAGTGCCATCAACGAGCAGTACTTC. This codes for CASSAINEQYF.

The V call is TRBV28, the J call TRBJ2-7; weak D call: TRBD2 (5 bases). Germline-derived CDR1 and CDR2 are MDHEN and SYDVKM. CDR3 length: 13 residues. V was shortened by 6 bases and J by 6 bases, with 15 bases between the two germline ends. This CDR3 is CASSKGVVVEQYF. DNA for the CDR3: TGTGCCAGCAGCAAGGGAGTAGTAGTCGAGCAGTACTTC.

The chain joins TRBV2 to TRBJ2-7, with TRBD2 identical over 9 bases. Germline assignment: CDR1 SNHLY and CDR2 FYNNEI. V lost 5 bases to trimming and J lost 7 bases; unmatched junction nucleotides: 12. The CDR3 contains 15 residues. The CDR3 nucleotides are TGTGCCAGCAGTACCATAGCGGGAGTGGGACGAGAGCAGTACTTC. It is translated as CASSTIAGVGREQYF.